This TCR beta chain was sequenced during a study of blood T cells in healthy people across ages. CDR3 length: 14 amino acids. Germline V gene data show CDR1 as MDHEN and CDR2 as SYDVKM. The V end lost 2 bases, the J end lost 6 bases, and 11 bases lay between the germline ends. PCR was performed a second time for roughly 7 to 11 cycles using a sample-barcoded 5' primer and a J-beta primer mix. Each CDR3 protein is one row after TCRdb ran MiXCR on the 5' RACE reads. The table has approximately 770,000 distinct CDR3 sequences, roughly 64% seen once; the top ten hold approximately 20%. The TCR sequence derives from a man aged 25 to 45 in good health. Sequenced material: blood. The chain has TRBV28 and TRBJ2-4; D is unresolved. CDR3 DNA sequence: TGTGCCAGCAGTTTAGGTCCGTTGGGAAACATTCAGTACTTC. It yields the protein CASSLGPLGNIQYF.